Each of the 2 T cell receptor beta chains below was sequenced from the same sample in a study of T cells in Graves' hyperthyroidism and ophthalmopathy. TCR beta CDR3 sequences were amplified from RNA transcripts. Primed by the HTBI set, a first-round RT-PCR was run on the TCR CDR3. Each CDR3 protein is one row after TCRdb ran MiXCR on the multiplex PCR reads. The table lists some 510,000 distinct CDR3 sequences, about a fifth of them singletons, with more than 25% in the top ten. The sample taken for sequencing was blood. The receptors derive from a man aged 18 to 30 with Graves' hyperthyroidism.

The chain joins TRBV30 to TRBJ1-1, with TRBD1 as a possible D gene (5 bases). Germline assignment: CDR1 GTSNPN and CDR2 SVGIG (reference sequence). There are 13 residues in the CDR3. Trimming removed 3 bases at V and 5 bases at J, with 13 bases between. CDR3: CAWSNQRGTEAFF. DNA for the CDR3: TGTGCCTGGAGCAACCAGCGGGGGACTGAAGCTTTCTTT.

With regard to this clonotype: In this CDR3 the conserved last residue, phenylalanine or tryptophan, is missing, so a read error is likely. J is TRBJ1-2 and V is TRBV6-2 or TRBV6-3; maybe TRBD1 (6 bases). Germline V gives CDR1 MNHEY, CDR2 SVGEGT. V was clipped by 6 bases and J by 4 bases, with 27 bases between them. The CDR3 length is 18 residues. The CDR3 region is CASSPHRQDRFLFYGYTS. CDR3 DNA: TGTGCCAGCAGCCCCCACCGGCAGGACAGATTCCTCTTCTATGGCTACACCTCC.